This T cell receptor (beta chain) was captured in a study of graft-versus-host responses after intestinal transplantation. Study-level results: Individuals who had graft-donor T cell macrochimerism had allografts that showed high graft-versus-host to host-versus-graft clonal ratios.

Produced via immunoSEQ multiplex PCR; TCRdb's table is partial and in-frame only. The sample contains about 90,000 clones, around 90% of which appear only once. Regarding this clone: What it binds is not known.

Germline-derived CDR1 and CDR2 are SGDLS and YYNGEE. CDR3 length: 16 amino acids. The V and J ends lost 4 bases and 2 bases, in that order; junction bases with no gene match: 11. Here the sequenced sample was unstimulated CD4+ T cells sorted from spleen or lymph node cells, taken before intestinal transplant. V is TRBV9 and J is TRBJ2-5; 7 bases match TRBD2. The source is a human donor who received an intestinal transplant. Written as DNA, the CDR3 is TGTGCCAGCAGCCCGCAACCGGGACTACCGCAAGAGACCCAGTACTTC. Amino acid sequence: CASSPQPGLPQETQYF.